A selection of T cell receptor beta chains follows, all from one sample in a study of T cell changes during pregnancy in multiple sclerosis. TCRdb's table, derived via immunoSEQ multiplex PCR, lists solely in-frame clones and lacks some. Of about 93,000 clones listed, around 93% are singletons. This specimen consisted of peripheral blood, obtained before pregnancy. Receptors originate from a female donor with multiple sclerosis, enrolled in a pregnancy study. CDR3s include the opening cysteine and the closing phenylalanine or tryptophan. D genes are given only for firm matches. Part of the rows lack a size; the others show once, few, many or a class for expanded clones.

j_call | cdr3_length | clone_size | v_call | d_call | cdr3_nt | cdr3_aa
TRBJ1-5 | 15 | . | TRBV11-2 | . | TGTGCCAGCAGCTTAGGAGGGCCCCTCAATCAGCCCCAGCATTTT | CASSLGGPLNQPQHF
TRBJ2-3 | 13 | . | TRBV5-1 | TRBD1 | TGCGCCAGTAGGACAGGGGGCGCAGATACGCAGTATTTT | CASRTGGADTQYF
TRBJ1-1 | 15 | once | TRBV28 | . | TGTGCCAGCAGTCCAGGGACAATGATGAACACTGAAGCTTTCTTT | CASSPGTMMNTEAFF
TRBJ2-5 | 14 | once | TRBV5-1 | . | TGCGCCAGCAGCCCTCGAGGGGGAGGGGAGACCCAGTACTTC | CASSPRGGGETQYF
TRBJ2-7 | 15 | . | TRBV19 | . | TGTGCCAGTAGTTCCCGACTAGGACCTGGCTCAGCGCAGTACTTC | CASSSRLGPGSAQYF
TRBJ2-3 | 17 | few | TRBV5-1 | . | TGCGCCAGCAGCTTGGGTGGCTCCTTATCTAGCACAGATACGCAGTATTTT | CASSLGGSLSSTDTQYF
TRBJ2-7 | 15 | . | TRBV6-5 | . | TGTGCCAGCAGTACTCTCGGGGGGCGGACCTACGAGCAGTACTTC | CASSTLGGRTYEQYF
TRBJ1-2 | 15 | . | TRBV4-3 | . | TGCGCCAGCAGCCAATTACGACAGGCCAACTATGGCTACACCTTC | CASSQLRQANYGYTF
TRBJ1-1 | 18 | . | TRBV5-1 | . | TGCGCCAGCAGCTTGCCGAATTCTGGAGGCCTAATGAACACTGAAGCTTTCTTT | CASSLPNSGGLMNTEAFF
TRBJ2-7 | 12 | . | TRBV18 | . | TGTGCCAGCTCACTCTCCTTGTACGAGCAGTACTTC | CASSLSLYEQYF
TRBJ2-7 | 15 | . | TRBV28 | TRBD2 | TGTGCCAGCAGTCCTGGACTAGCGGGATCCTACGAGCAGTACTTC | CASSPGLAGSYEQYF
TRBJ2-5 | 15 | . | TRBV5-1 | . | TGCGCCAGCAGCTTGGGAGGGATAGTCGGGGAGACCCAGTACTTC | CASSLGGIVGETQYF
TRBJ2-2 | 18 | . | TRBV7-9 | TRBD2 | TGTGCCAGCAGCTCTCGGACTAGCGGGAGGTGGAACACCGGGGAGCTGTTTTTT | CASSSRTSGRWNTGELFF
TRBJ1-4 | 14 | . | TRBV27 | TRBD1 | TGTGCCAGCAGGGTCTCAGGGACAGCTGAAAAACTGTTTTTT | CASRVSGTAEKLFF
TRBJ1-1 | 11 | few | TRBV20-1 | TRBD1 | TGCAGTGCTAGCACAGACAGGGATGTTTTCTTT | CSASTDRDVFF
TRBJ2-7 | 14 | once | TRBV18 | TRBD2 | TGTGCCAGCTCACCAACGAGCGGGGGAGGCGAGCAGTACTTC | CASSPTSGGGEQYF
TRBJ2-1 | 15 | . | TRBV6-1 | . | TGTGCCAGCAGTGAAAAGAGAAGCTCCTACAATGAGCAGTTCTTC | CASSEKRSSYNEQFF
TRBJ1-6 | 15 | . | TRBV6-5 | TRBD1 | TGTGCCAGCAGCCCCGGGACAGGACTTAATTCACCCCTCCACTTT | CASSPGTGLNSPLHF
TRBJ1-1 | 15 | . | TRBV19 | TRBD1 | TGTGCCAGTAGTATAGAGGGACAGCTAAACACTGAAGCTTTCTTT | CASSIEGQLNTEAFF
TRBJ2-3 | 11 | once | TRBV29-1 | . | TGCAGCGTTGTACGGTCGGATACGCAGTATTTT | CSVVRSDTQYF
TRBJ1-2 | 16 | . | TRBV19 | . | TGTGCCAGTAGTGCTTCCGGGACAAGATTTAACTATGGCTACACCTTC | CASSASGTRFNYGYTF
TRBJ2-1 | 14 | once | TRBV9 | TRBD1 | TGTGCCAGCAGCACCCAACAGGGGTACAATGAGCAGTTCTTC | CASSTQQGYNEQFF
TRBJ2-7 | 15 | once | TRBV2 | TRBD2 | TGTGCCAGCAGTGGAGGGCGGGGGGGGTCCTACGAGCAGTACTTC | CASSGGRGGSYEQYF
TRBJ2-1 | 15 | . | TRBV2 | TRBD1 | TGTGCCAGCAGCTGGACAGGGGGGGAGAGCAATGAGCAGTTCTTC | CASSWTGGESNEQFF
TRBJ1-5 | 14 | . | TRBV18 | . | TGTGCCAGCTCACCCCGGGAAGGGATAAAGCCCCAGCATTTT | CASSPREGIKPQHF
TRBJ2-7 | 14 | . | TRBV11-2 | . | TGTGCCAGCAGCTGGGACGGCGGGGCCTACGAGCAGTACTTC | CASSWDGGAYEQYF
TRBJ2-7 | 16 | . | TRBV19 | TRBD2 | TGTGCCAGTAGTATAATAGGCGGACTAGCCCCCTACGAGCAGTACTTC | CASSIIGGLAPYEQYF
TRBJ1-1 | 16 | . | TRBV5-4 | TRBD1 | TGTGCCAGCAGCTTGGGGGGACAGGGAGGGAGCACTGAAGCTTTCTTT | CASSLGGQGGSTEAFF
TRBJ2-1 | 16 | . | TRBV7-7 | TRBD1 | TGTGCCAGCAGCTTGGATCGGGACAGGGGGCGCCTTGAGCAGTTCTTC | CASSLDRDRGRLEQFF
TRBJ1-2 | 14 | few | TRBV11-2 | . | TGTGCCAGCAGCTTCCTTCTGCTCAATAGTGGCTACACCTTC | CASSFLLLNSGYTF
TRBJ2-7 | 16 | . | TRBV5-4 | TRBD2 | TGTGCCAGCAGCTTCCCCAAGGCGGGGGGTTCCTACGAGCAGTACTTC | CASSFPKAGGSYEQYF
TRBJ2-3 | 12 | . | TRBV6-1 | TRBD2 | TGTGCCAGCAGAGATTCAGGGAGGGCGCAGTATTTT | CASRDSGRAQYF
TRBJ1-4 | 15 | . | TRBV27 | TRBD1 | TGTGCCAGCAGTGGTCCCGGGACAGGGCGTCGCAAACTGTTTTTT | CASSGPGTGRRKLFF
TRBJ2-7 | 15 | . | TRBV5-1 | TRBD2 | TGCGCCAGCAGCTCCGGGGGGGCCGAAGAATACGAGCAGTACTTC | CASSSGGAEEYEQYF
TRBJ2-7 | 13 | . | TRBV5-1 | TRBD1 | TGCGCCACCTCAAGGGGGCTTAATGGCGAGCAGTACTTC | CATSRGLNGEQYF
TRBJ1-2 | 13 | . | TRBV5-4 | . | TGTGCCAGCAGCCAGGACAGTGCTGGTGGCTACACCTTC | CASSQDSAGGYTF
TRBJ1-2 | 15 | . | TRBV14 | . | TGTGCCAGCAGCCAAGATCGGGGGGGGTTCTATGGCTACACCTTC | CASSQDRGGFYGYTF
TRBJ2-7 | 15 | . | TRBV4-1 | TRBD2 | TGCGCCAGCAGCCAAATGCGGACTAGAACCTACGAGCAGTACTTC | CASSQMRTRTYEQYF
TRBJ2-3 | 14 | . | TRBV5-1 | . | TGCGCCAGCGGGGGCCTCGTGGGCACAGATACGCAGTATTTT | CASGGLVGTDTQYF
TRBJ1-6 | 17 | once | TRBV9 | TRBD1 | TGTGCCAGCAGCGCACCGACAGGGGGCTCCTATAATTCACCCCTCCACTTT | CASSAPTGGSYNSPLHF
TRBJ2-1 | 16 | . | TRBV4-3 | TRBD2 | TGCGCCAGCAGCTGGACACTAGCGGGGCCATACAATGAGCAGTTCTTC | CASSWTLAGPYNEQFF
TRBJ2-2 | 15 | once | TRBV19 | TRBD2 | TGTGCCAGTAGTATGCGGGCGGGAGTTACCGGGGAGCTGTTTTTT | CASSMRAGVTGELFF
TRBJ1-1 | 14 | . | TRBV19 | . | TGTGCCAGTAGTACAACAGCTGTAGGCACTGAAGCTTTCTTT | CASSTTAVGTEAFF
TRBJ2-7 | 15 | . | TRBV4-3 | . | TGCGCCAGCAGCCAAGAGTGGGACATTAGTTACGAGCAGTACTTC | CASSQEWDISYEQYF
TRBJ1-2 | 13 | . | TRBV19 | . | TGTGCCAGTAGTATAGATGCGGGGCATGGCTACACCTTC | CASSIDAGHGYTF
TRBJ2-1 | 13 | . | TRBV5-4 | . | TGTGCCAGCAGATCCCGGGGAGGCAATGAGCAGTTCTTC | CASRSRGGNEQFF
TRBJ2-7 | 14 | . | TRBV6-6 | . | TGTGCCAGCAGTTACGTGGAGCGGCTCTACGAGCAGTACTTC | CASSYVERLYEQYF
TRBJ2-1 | 16 | . | TRBV6-5 | TRBD2 | TGTGCCAGCAGTTACATTTCCCCAGCGGGAGGGCCAAAGCAGTTCTTC | CASSYISPAGGPKQFF
TRBJ1-3 | 15 | . | TRBV28 | . | TGTGCCAGCAGTCCTAACCAGGGGAGTGGAAACACCATATATTTT | CASSPNQGSGNTIYF
TRBJ2-1 | 12 | . | TRBV5-1 | . | TGCGCCAGCAGCCTATTAGCGAATGAGCAGTTCTTC | CASSLLANEQFF
TRBJ2-7 | 15 | . | TRBV5-1 | TRBD1 | TGCGCCAGCAGCAGGGACAGGGGGTCCCAATACGAGCAGTACTTC | CASSRDRGSQYEQYF
TRBJ1-2 | 13 | . | TRBV19 | TRBD1 | TGTGCCAGTAGCCGAGGACAGGGTAATGGCTACACCTTC | CASSRGQGNGYTF